This section outlines one T cell receptor beta chain sequence together with its context. The antigen remains unidentified. The read ends 3 residues shy of where the CDR3 ends; the end is completed using the germline J gene. The data were obtained in a study of T cells in women clearing cervical HPV infection. Study-wide background: Donors had HPV16-related CIN3 or worse; 2 had invasive cancer. Case blood drawn at lesion detection; control blood after infection cleared. Study conclusions and caveats: Cases carried less TRBV6-7 than controls: roughly 0.11% versus 0.16%. Each sample's T-cell count was unknown, possibly confounding richness.

The data were produced by immunoSEQ multiplex PCR, yet TCRdb's version contains in-frame clones alone and is incomplete. This sample's table reports roughly 48,000 clones. Germline CDR1 reads ENHRY; CDR2 reads SYGVKD. Deletions cut 3 bases from V and 5 bases from J, with 10 bases between. This CDR3 spans 13 amino acids. The source of this sequence is a woman between 18 and 75 years old with a cervical HPV16 infection that either progressed to CIN3+ or cleared (not recorded which). The rearrangement links TRBV10-3 to TRBJ1-2, with D perhaps matching TRBD1 (5 bases). The sequenced sample was blood buffy coat. CDR3 amino acids: CAISDLGGYGYTF. CDR3 bases read: TGTGCCATCAGTGATTTGGGGGGGTATGGC.